This TCR beta chain came from a study of shared clonotypes between healthy human individuals. As to this clone: Its antigen is not identified.

Sorted-subset replicate PCR reactions contained approximately 190 ng DNA, corresponding to some 28,000 T cell genomes. Sequenced by immunoSEQ multiplex PCR; TCRdb stores in-frame clones only, minus some. The table records 2 million to 3 million clones, 93% of them present only once. Study-wide findings and caveats: Enrolling few donors narrowed the genetic and exposure-history diversity that was represented.

Germline V CDR1 and CDR2: MNHEY, SMNVEV (reference sequence). V was trimmed by 4 bases and J by 7 bases, leaving 12 bases between them. CDR3 size: 13 residues. The clonotype originates from a man aged 18 to 29 in good health. Some clones in this sample may be carry-over from other donors' samples. The sequenced material came from naive CD4+ T cells from PBMCs. Subset meaning: CD45RA+ positively selected. The gene calls are TRBV27 and TRBJ2-3; perhaps TRBD1 as D (5 bases). The CDR3 DNA reads TGTGCCAGCAGTTCGGCCAGGGTGAATACGCAGTATTTT. Translating it yields CASSSARVNTQYF.